The clone carrying this T cell receptor beta chain was counted between two and nine times. Its antigen is undetermined. This entry comes from a study of identical twins. Notes on the study in general: Partly confounded zero-insertion analyses could result from invariant MAIT and iNKT cells. The more abundant beta clonotypes in cord blood had fewer insertions, and memory repertoires did not show this.

TCRdb re-analysed the 5' RACE reads in MiXCR, keeping a single row per CDR3 protein. In the table there are about 220,000 distinct CDR3 sequences, 6% to 9% of which are singletons. Separately, the same data were catalogued under a study of yellow fever vaccine responses in identical twins. That paper states: Reportedly, twins' vaccine T cell responses looked partly convergent and partly personalized.

This TCR derives from a woman younger than 35 in good health. What was sequenced was memory (CD45RO+) T cells sorted from blood.

CDR3: CASSRHTGPSAQDEQFF. Here the CDR3 DNA reads TGTGCCAGCAGCAGACACACCGGCCCTAGCGCTCAAGATGAGCAGTTCTTC. The rearrangement uses TRBV6-1 and TRBJ2-1, with D perhaps TRBD2 (6 bases). The CDR3 runs 17 residues. Germline values: CDR1 MNHNS, CDR2 SASEGT. Trimming took 6 bases from V and 8 from J, leaving 26 bases between them.